This T cell receptor (beta chain) was identified in a study of blood T cell repertoires in COVID-19. Germline lookup yields CDR1 LGHDT and CDR2 YNNKEL (reference sequence). The CDR3 runs 16 residues. Trimming took 3 bases from V and 2 from J; bases not matched to a gene: 6. The table came from immunoSEQ multiplex PCR; TCRdb's copy has only in-frame clones and leaves some out. The data hold hundreds of thousands of clones, with about four fifths observed a single time. The chain uses TRBV3-1 (or the pseudogene TRBV3-2) and TRBJ2-3, with TRBD2 matching over 9 bases. The sample was peripheral blood. This clonotype originated in a woman over 75 with COVID-19, enrolled during active disease. The CDR3 is CASSHVQRGDTDTQYF. The CDR3 DNA reads as TGTGCCAGCAGCCACGTCCAGCGGGGGGACACAGATACGCAGTATTTT.